Presented here are 10 T cell receptor beta chains from one specimen sequenced in a study of T cell changes during pregnancy in multiple sclerosis. TCRdb keeps only in-frame clones here, not all; method: immunoSEQ multiplex PCR. The repertoire consists of about 36,000 clones, with 92% occurring once and the leading ten covering over 1%. Material: PBMCs (not recorded whether the cells were cultured). Receptors originate from a female donor with multiple sclerosis, enrolled in a pregnancy study.

The CDR3, as DNA: TGTGCCAGCAGTCCCAGGGACGGTATGGTTCGCCACGAGCAGTACTTC. Protein sequence: CASSPRDGMVRHEQYF. This chain uses TRBV6-6 with TRBJ2-7; either TRBD1 or TRBD2 may fit D (5 bases each). Trimming cost V 5 bases and J 5 bases, with 22 bases left between them. The germline gives CDR1 MNHNY, CDR2 SVGAGI (reference sequence). The CDR3 consists of 16 residues.

The sample holds a few counts of this clone. The J gene is TRBJ1-1, the V gene TRBV29-1; D uncertain. Germline-derived CDR1 and CDR2 are SQVTM and ANQGSEA. V shed 3 bases and J shed 1 base, with 9 bases lying between them. The CDR3 spans 13 residues. The CDR3 DNA reads as TGCAGCGTTGATAGCAGTAAGAACACTGAAGCTTTCTTT. Translated, it gives CSVDSSKNTEAFF. The variable domain in full, with the rest retrieved from reference TRBV29-1 and TRBJ1-1, is SAVISQKPSRDICQRGTSLTIQCQVDSQVTMMFWYRQQPGQSLTLIATANQGSEATYESGFVIDKFPISRPNLTFSTLTVSNMSPEDSSIYLCSVDSSKNTEAFFGQGTRLTVV.

The chain is built from TRBV29-1 and TRBJ2-2; D is unclear. V was pared by 2 bases and J by 4 bases, with 14 bases between. The germline V gene encodes CDR1 SQVTM and CDR2 ANQGSEA. The CDR3 is 15 residues long. CDR3 nucleotides: TGCAGCGTTGAATCGGGTGGCAGATCCACCGGGGAGCTGTTTTTT. Protein sequence: CSVESGGRSTGELFF.

The chain carries TRBV2 and TRBJ1-2, with D perhaps TRBD1 (6 bases). The V gene's germline CDR1 is SNHLY and CDR2 FYNNEI. The CDR3 is made up of 13 amino acids. The ends were cut back, 6 bases at V and 2 bases at J, with 10 bases in the middle. The CDR3 loop reads CASRPTGNYGYTF. CDR3 bases: TGTGCCAGCAGGCCTACAGGGAACTATGGCTACACCTTC.

This chain links TRBV28 with TRBJ2-7; D is tentatively TRBD1 or TRBD2 (5 bases each). The CDR3 is 16 residues long. The V gene lost 5 bases and the J gene lost 0 bases, with 17 bases spanning the gap. CDR1 MDHEN and CDR2 SYDVKM come from the germline V gene. Here the CDR3 reads CASSPPGTPPSYEQYF. CDR3 nucleotides: TGTGCCAGCAGTCCGCCGGGGACCCCACCCTCCTACGAGCAGTACTTC.

V is TRBV27 and J is TRBJ2-3; TRBD1 matches at 10 bases. The ends lost 5 bases at V and 1 base at J; junction bases unmatched: 9. CDR1 and CDR2 from the germline V gene are MNHEY and SMNVEV (reference sequence). The CDR3 is made up of 17 amino acids. For the CDR3, the DNA is TGTGCCAGCAGTCCCGGACTAGGACAGGGGGGCACAGATACGCAGTATTTT. Protein product: CASSPGLGQGGTDTQYF.

This clone has just one count. Sequence at one end of the junction differs from germline and may be a read error. V gene TRBV28 combines with J gene TRBJ1-1; D not resolved. From germline, CDR1 is MDHEN and CDR2 SYDVKM. CDR3 length equals 14 residues. Here the CDR3 DNA reads TGTGCCAGCAGGCTATTGAGGGAGAACGCTGAAGCTTTCTTT. This translates into CASRLLRENAEAFF.

V usage is TRBV5-1 and J usage is TRBJ2-1; 7 bases are a match to TRBD1. Germline V CDR1 and CDR2: SGHRS, YFSETQ. Trimming at V came to 0 bases and at J to 6 bases, leaving 9 bases not matched to a gene. The CDR3 totals 16 residues. CDR3 sequence reads: CASSLEGRGWSNEQFF. The CDR3 nucleotides are TGCGCCAGCAGCTTGGAGGGCAGGGGGTGGAGCAATGAGCAGTTCTTC.

The chain combines TRBV12-5 with TRBJ1-4, with 9 bases matching TRBD1. The CDR3 covers 18 residues. The germline gives CDR1 LGHNT, CDR2 FRNRAP. V gave up 2 bases and J gave up 3 bases; unmatched junction bases: 10. This CDR3 reads CASGLHRRDRAPNEKLFF. In nucleotides, the CDR3 is TGTGCTAGTGGTTTGCACCGCCGGGACAGGGCACCTAATGAAAAACTGTTTTTT.

The table lists this clone with a count of one. This chain connects TRBV2 to TRBJ2-7, with D tentatively TRBD1 or TRBD2 (5 bases each). The CDR3 extends over 13 amino acids. With 5 bases removed from V and 7 bases from J, the gap between germline ends came to 15 bases. CDR1 is SNHLY, CDR2 FYNNEI, per germline. Here the CDR3 DNA reads TGTGCCAGCAGTATGGGACGGGGAGCGGAGCAGTACTTC. This translates into CASSMGRGAEQYF.